This T cell receptor (beta chain) was sequenced during a study of blood T cell repertoires in COVID-19. Study as a whole: Sites across the United States, Italy and Spain contributed samples from acute and convalescent COVID-19. T cells, B-cell-depleted T cells, or PBMCs supplied cDNA or gDNA.

Germline V lookup: CDR1 MNHEY, CDR2 SVGAGI. The CDR3 loop spans 11 amino acids. V lost 6 bases, J lost 8 bases, and 8 bases lay in between. Original analysis: Nucleated cell number was recorded as an estimate derived from reference gene primer amplification. The assay was immunoSEQ multiplex PCR, and TCRdb's table has in-frame clones only and misses some. That table gives V, J and clone size, and the DNA gave D and trimming. The sample includes nearly 350,000 clones, more than 70% seen only once; the top ten take 2.5% to 3.5%. The TCR originated in a man younger than 40 with active or convalescent COVID-19. The rearrangement uses TRBV6-5 and TRBJ2-1; weak D call: TRBD1 (5 bases). The material sequenced was peripheral blood. Written as DNA, the CDR3 is TGTGCCAGCAGAGGGGCCCATGAGCAGTTCTTC. Translation: CASRGAHEQFF.